This record concerns one TCR beta chain sequence. Antigen specificity is unknown. The data were obtained in a study of cytomegalovirus exposure and HLA in healthy donors. Whole-study results and caveats: Serostatus for CMV was the only available immune exposure information. Researchers counted 164 TCR beta chains as cytomegalovirus-associated.

A multiplex PCR was run with 60 Vbeta primers and 13 Jbeta primers. Measured with immunoSEQ multiplex PCR; TCRdb has only the in-frame clones, and not every one. The sample table includes tens of thousands of clones. This clonotype originated in a man aged 25 to 40 in good health and CMV-seropositive. The sequenced sample was PBMCs.

The CDR3 region is CASSDTGSETQYF. The CDR3 DNA sequence: TGCGCCAGCAGCGATACAGGGTCGGAGACCCAGTACTTC. The chain couples TRBV5-1 to TRBJ2-5; the D gene is possibly TRBD1 (6 bases). The germline CDR1 and CDR2 sequences are SGHRS and YFSETQ. The CDR3 length is 13 residues. Trimming cost V 4 bases and J 5 bases, with 12 bases left between them.